This T cell receptor (beta chain) was sequenced during a study of blood T cell repertoires in COVID-19 (dated by TCRdb to 2018 to 2020). About the full investigation: Collaborator samples came from the United States, Italy and Spain and covered acute and convalescent phases of COVID-19. Subjects who had been exposed to COVID-19, were actively infected with it, or had recovered from it provided the deeply sampled blood TCRbeta repertoires that made up the dataset. The sample metadata nearly always contained a de-identified subject ID, COVID-19 status, age in years and sex. HLA class I and class II types, where available, came from metadata supplied by the sample provider rather than from assay-based typing. The repertoires were made available in a free public database intended to serve as a resource for research on the immune response to SARS-CoV-2. The samples were drawn from two sources: the first 160 participants of the ongoing ImmuneRACE study, and 1,000 to 1,500 subjects contributed by 6 global collaborators. The prospective study material was composed of cDNA or gDNA derived from T cells, B-cell-depleted T cells, or PBMCs. On the study overall, not on this receptor specifically: How much clinical and demographic metadata was included differed by source and by participant, and the metadata was provided uncurated.

The CDR3 spans 15 residues, from the cysteine through the phenylalanine. Kept here is only the CDR3 DNA, which spans 45 bases and is read in frame from base 1. Clipping removes 5 bases from V and 4 bases from J, with 8 as the unmatched junction base count. From the germline V gene (reference sequence), CDR1 is SEHNR and CDR2 is FQNEAQ. In its sample, this clone was seen a few times. Its antigen is not yet known. No much larger clone exists at a distance of one base, and base qualities are not known. The collaborating institutions used their own protocols to collect whole blood in K2EDTA tubes. For TCRbeta analysis, collaborators shipped samples as frozen whole blood, isolated PBMCs, or DNA extracted from either of those sample types. TCRbeta CDR3 regions were amplified from genomic DNA using the immunoSEQ Assay, a bias-controlled multiplex PCR. The paper's processing steps were these. Within the assay, amplification of reference gene primers was used to estimate how many nucleated cells each sample contained. Sequence reads were collapsed and filtered to measure the absolute abundance of every unique TCRbeta CDR3 rearrangement. For each sample, productive Simpson clonality was calculated as the square root of Simpson's diversity index over productive rearrangements. TCRdb took this table from immuneACCESS and kept in-frame rearrangements with V and J called. Such tables lack part of the clones; where checked against another copy, unresolved V genes explain under half of the gap, and the rest is unexplained. The V and J calls and clone size come from that table; D and trimming were worked out from the DNA. This sample has approximately 240,000 clones in its table, and 84% of those were observed once. About 4% of the sample is taken by the ten largest.

The chain was built from TRBV7-9 and TRBJ2-1; 7 bases in the middle match TRBD1. Source material: peripheral blood. This TCR derives from a man in his forties or fifties with acute or convalescent COVID-19. CDR3 protein: CASSHFPGQYNEQFF. The DNA is TGTGCCAGCAGCCATTTCCCGGGACAGTACAATGAGCAGTTCTTC.